This T cell receptor beta chain was observed in a study of T-cell memory formation after mild COVID-19. Across the whole study: Clusters were largely donor specific.

From germline, CDR1 is DFQATT and CDR2 SNEGSKA (reference sequence). This CDR3 is built from 16 residues. The junction had 11 bases not matched to a gene; V was cut back by 6 bases and J by 4 bases. Comment on this clonotype: Its antigen is as yet unknown.

Study findings and constraints: CD4/CD8 balance held among clones contracting day 15 to 85, and later expanders leaned CD4+. Researchers found some responding clones in pre-infection memory, a sign that cross-reactive memory joined. Clones that contracted clustered mainly in CM and EM if CD4+ and in EMRA if CD8+.

TCRdb processed the 5' RACE reads anew with MiXCR; each CDR3 protein has one entry. This sample has over 450,000 distinct CDR3 sequences, with over 20% found just once. The receptor was isolated from an adult woman who had mild COVID-19 (a few samples of this study predate the infection). Cell type and time point are not known. Sequenced sample: PBMCs or a T cell subset sorted from them (not recorded which). The chain is built from TRBV20-1 and TRBJ2-6; 8 positions agree with TRBD1. CDR3 coding DNA: TGCAGTGCGCGGGACAGGCCGGACTGGGGGGCCAACGTCCTGACTTTC. Translated, it gives CSARDRPDWGANVLTF.